This TCR beta chain was recorded in a study of T cells in Graves' hyperthyroidism and ophthalmopathy. Overall study results and limits: With a median lead of around 6.7 months before onset, the model predicted ophthalmopathy.

The CDR3 regions of TCR beta were amplified from RNA transcripts. The HTBI primer set served for first-round RT-PCR of the TCR CDR3. One entry per CDR3 protein, called by TCRdb with MiXCR from the multiplex PCR reads. This sample yields under 250,000 distinct CDR3 sequences, of which roughly a sixth are seen a single time; roughly 49% belongs to the top ten. Germline V gives CDR1 SEHNR, CDR2 FQNEAQ (reference sequence). CDR3 length: 13 amino acids. V shed 8 bases and J shed 1 base, with 11 bases lying between them. This clonotype has at least ten counts. Its specificity is unknown. The sequencing input was blood. The rearrangement links TRBV7-9 to TRBJ1-1; D ambiguous. The clonotype comes from a woman in her fifties or sixties with Graves' hyperthyroidism. The CDR3 nucleotides read TGTGCCAGCTCGACGGACCAGAACACTGAAGCTTTCTTT. Residues: CASSTDQNTEAFF.